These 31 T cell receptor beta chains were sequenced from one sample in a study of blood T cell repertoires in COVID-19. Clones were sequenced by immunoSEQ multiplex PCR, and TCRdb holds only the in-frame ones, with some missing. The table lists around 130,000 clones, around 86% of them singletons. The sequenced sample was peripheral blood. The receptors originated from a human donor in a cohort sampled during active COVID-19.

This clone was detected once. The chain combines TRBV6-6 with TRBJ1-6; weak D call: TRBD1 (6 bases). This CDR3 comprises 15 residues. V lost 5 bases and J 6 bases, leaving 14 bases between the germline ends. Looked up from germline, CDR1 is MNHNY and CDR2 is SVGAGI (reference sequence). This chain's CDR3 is CASSAAGELNSPLHF. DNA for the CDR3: TGTGCCAGCAGTGCCGCAGGGGAACTTAATTCACCCCTCCACTTT.

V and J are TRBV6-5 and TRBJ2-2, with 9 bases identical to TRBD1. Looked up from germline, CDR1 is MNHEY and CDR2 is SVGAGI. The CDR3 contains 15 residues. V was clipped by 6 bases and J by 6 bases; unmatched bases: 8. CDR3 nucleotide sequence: TGTGCCAGCAGCGGACAGGGGTGGGACGCCGGGGAGCTGTTTTTT. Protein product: CASSGQGWDAGELFF.

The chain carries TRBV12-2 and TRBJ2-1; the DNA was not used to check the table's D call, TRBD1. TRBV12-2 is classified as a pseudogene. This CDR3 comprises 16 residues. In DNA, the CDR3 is TGTGCAAGTCGCTTAGAAGGCAGGGTCATCTACAATGAGCAGTTCTTC. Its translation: CASRLEGRVIYNEQFF.

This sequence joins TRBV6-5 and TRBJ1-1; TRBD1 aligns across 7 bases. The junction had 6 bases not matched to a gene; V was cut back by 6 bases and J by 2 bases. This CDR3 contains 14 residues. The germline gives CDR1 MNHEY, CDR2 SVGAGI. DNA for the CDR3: TGTGCCAGCAGACAAACAGGGGTTAACACTGAAGCTTTCTTT. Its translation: CASRQTGVNTEAFF.

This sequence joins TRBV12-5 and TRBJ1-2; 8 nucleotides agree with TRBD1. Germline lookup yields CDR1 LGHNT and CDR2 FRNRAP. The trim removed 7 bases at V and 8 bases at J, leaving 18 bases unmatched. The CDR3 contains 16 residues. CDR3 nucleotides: TGTGCTAGTGTCTCTGGCGGGACAGGTTCCATGAGGGGCTACACCTTC. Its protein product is CASVSGGTGSMRGYTF.

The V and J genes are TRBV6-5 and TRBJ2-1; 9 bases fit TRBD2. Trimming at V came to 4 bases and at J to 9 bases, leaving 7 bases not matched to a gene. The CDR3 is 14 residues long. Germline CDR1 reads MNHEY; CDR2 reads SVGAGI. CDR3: CASSLAGVRSEQFF. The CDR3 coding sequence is TGTGCCAGCAGTTTAGCGGGAGTAAGGAGTGAGCAGTTCTTC.

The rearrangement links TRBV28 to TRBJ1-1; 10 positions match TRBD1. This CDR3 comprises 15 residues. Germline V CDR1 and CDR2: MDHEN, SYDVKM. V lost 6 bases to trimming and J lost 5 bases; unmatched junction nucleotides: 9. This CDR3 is CASSPPDRGETEAFF. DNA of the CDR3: TGTGCCAGCAGCCCACCGGACAGGGGGGAAACTGAAGCTTTCTTT.

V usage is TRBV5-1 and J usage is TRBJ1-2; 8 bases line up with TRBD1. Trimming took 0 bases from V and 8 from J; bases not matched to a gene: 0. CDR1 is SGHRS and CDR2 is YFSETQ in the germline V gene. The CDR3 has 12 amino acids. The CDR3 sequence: CASSLAGGGYTF. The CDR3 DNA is TGCGCCAGCAGCTTGGCAGGGGGCGGCTACACCTTC.

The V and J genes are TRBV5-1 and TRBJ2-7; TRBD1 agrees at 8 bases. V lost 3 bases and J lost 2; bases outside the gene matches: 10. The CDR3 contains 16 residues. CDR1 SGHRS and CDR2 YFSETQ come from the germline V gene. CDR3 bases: TGCGCCAGCAGCTCCCGCGGACAGGGTGGGCCCTACGAGCAGTACTTC. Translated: CASSSRGQGGPYEQYF.

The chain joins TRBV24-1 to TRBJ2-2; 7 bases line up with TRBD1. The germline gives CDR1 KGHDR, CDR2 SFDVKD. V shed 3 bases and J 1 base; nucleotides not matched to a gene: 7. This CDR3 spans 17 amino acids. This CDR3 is CATSDNPGGQNTGELFF. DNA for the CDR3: TGTGCCACCAGTGATAACCCAGGGGGTCAGAACACCGGGGAGCTGTTTTTT.

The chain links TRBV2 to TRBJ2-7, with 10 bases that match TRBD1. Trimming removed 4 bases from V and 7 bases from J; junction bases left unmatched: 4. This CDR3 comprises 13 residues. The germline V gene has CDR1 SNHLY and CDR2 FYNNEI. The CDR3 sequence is CASSVGTGDEQYF. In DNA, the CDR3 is TGTGCCAGCAGTGTGGGGACAGGGGATGAGCAGTACTTC. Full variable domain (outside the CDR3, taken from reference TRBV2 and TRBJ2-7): EPEVTQTPSHQVTQMGQEVILRCVPISNHLYFYWYRQILGQKVEFLVSFYNNEISEKSEIFDDQFSVERPDGSNFTLKIRSTKLEDSAMYFCASSVGTGDEQYFGPGTRLTVT.

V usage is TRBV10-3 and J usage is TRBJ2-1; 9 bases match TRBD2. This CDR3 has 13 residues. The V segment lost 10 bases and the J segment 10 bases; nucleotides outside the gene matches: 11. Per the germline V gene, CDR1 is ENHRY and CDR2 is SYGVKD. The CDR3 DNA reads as TGTGCCAGTGCGCGGCGGGGGGGCGAAGAGCAGTTCTTC. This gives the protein CASARRGGEEQFF.

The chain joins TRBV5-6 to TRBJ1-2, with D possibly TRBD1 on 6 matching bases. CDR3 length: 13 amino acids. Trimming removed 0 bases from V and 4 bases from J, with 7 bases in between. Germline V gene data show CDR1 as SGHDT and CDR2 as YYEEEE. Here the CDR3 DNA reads TGTGCCAGCAGCTTGGGGGGGCTCTATGGCTACACCTTC. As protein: CASSLGGLYGYTF.

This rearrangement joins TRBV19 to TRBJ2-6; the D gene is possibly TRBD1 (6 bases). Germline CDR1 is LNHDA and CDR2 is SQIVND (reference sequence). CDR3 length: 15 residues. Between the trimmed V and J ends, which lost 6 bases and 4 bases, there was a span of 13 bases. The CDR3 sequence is CASSSQGSGANVLTF. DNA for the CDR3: TGTGCCAGTAGCTCCCAGGGGTCAGGGGCCAACGTCCTGACTTTC.

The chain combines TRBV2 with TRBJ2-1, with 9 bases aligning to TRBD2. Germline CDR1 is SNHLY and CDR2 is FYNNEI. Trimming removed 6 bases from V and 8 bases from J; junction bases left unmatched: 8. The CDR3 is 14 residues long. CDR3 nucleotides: TGTGCCAGCAGGCTAGCGGGACCCCACGATGAGCAGTTCTTC. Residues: CASRLAGPHDEQFF.

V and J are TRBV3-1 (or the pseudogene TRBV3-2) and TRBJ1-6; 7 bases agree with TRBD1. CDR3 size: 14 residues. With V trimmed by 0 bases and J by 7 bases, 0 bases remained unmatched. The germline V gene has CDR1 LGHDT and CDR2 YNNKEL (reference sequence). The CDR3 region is CASSQDRGNSPLHF. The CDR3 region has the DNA TGTGCCAGCAGCCAAGACAGGGGGAATTCACCCCTCCACTTT.

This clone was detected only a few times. CDR3 sequence: CASSQGTRDRAHTF. The CDR3 DNA reads TGTGCCAGCAGCCAGGGTACCCGGGACAGGGCGCACACCTTC. This sequence joins TRBV3-1 (or the pseudogene TRBV3-2) and TRBJ1-2; 9 bases are a match to TRBD1. CDR1 and CDR2 from the germline V gene are LGHDT and YNNKEL (reference sequence). Trimming took 3 bases from V and 12 from J; bases not matched to a gene: 11. The CDR3 has 14 amino acids.

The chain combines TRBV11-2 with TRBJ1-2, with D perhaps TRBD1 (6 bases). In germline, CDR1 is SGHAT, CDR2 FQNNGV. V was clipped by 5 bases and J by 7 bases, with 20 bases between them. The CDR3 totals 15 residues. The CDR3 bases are TGTGCCAGCAGCGACACCCTCCAGGGGTTAAGTGGCTACACCTTC. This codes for CASSDTLQGLSGYTF.

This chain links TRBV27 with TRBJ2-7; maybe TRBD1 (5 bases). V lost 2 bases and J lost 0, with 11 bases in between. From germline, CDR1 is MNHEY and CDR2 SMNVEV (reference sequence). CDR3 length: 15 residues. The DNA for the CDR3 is TGTGCCAGCAGTTTAAAGGGGTACAACTCCTACGAGCAGTACTTC. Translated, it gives CASSLKGYNSYEQYF.

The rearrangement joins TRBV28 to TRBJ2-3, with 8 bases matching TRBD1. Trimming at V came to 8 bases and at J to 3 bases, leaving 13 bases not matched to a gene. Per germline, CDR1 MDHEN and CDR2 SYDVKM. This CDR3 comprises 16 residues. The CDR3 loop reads CASGPPDRAGTDTQYF. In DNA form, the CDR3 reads TGTGCCAGCGGACCACCGGACAGGGCAGGGACAGATACGCAGTATTTT.

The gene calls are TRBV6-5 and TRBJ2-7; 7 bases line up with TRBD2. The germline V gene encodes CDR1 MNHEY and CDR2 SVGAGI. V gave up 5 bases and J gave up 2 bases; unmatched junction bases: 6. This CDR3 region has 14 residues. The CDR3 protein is CASSPLAEAYEQYF. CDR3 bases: TGTGCCAGCAGTCCCCTAGCGGAAGCCTACGAGCAGTACTTC.

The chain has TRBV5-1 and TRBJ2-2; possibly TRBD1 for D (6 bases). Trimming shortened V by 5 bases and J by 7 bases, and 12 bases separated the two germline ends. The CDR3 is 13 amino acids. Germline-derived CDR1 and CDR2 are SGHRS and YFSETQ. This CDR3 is CASRSQGSGELFF. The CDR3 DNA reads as TGCGCCAGCAGGTCCCAGGGGAGCGGGGAGCTGTTTTTT.

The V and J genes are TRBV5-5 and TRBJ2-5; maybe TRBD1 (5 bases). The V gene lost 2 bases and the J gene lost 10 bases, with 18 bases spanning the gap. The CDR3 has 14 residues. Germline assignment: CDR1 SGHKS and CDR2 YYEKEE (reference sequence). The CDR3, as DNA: TGTGCCAGCAGCTTAGACCCCCTCCCGACAGACCAGTACTTC. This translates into CASSLDPLPTDQYF.

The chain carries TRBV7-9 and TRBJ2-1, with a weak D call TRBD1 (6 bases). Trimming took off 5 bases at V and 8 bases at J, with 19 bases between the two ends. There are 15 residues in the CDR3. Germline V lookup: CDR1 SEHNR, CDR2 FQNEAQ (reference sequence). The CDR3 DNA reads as TGTGCCAGCAGCCTCGGGGAGTCAAAGGGGGATGAGCAGTTCTTC. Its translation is CASSLGESKGDEQFF.

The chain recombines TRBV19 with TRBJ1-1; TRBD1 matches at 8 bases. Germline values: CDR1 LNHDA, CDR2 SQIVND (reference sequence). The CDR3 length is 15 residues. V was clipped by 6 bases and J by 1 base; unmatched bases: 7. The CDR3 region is CASSPGDRRNTEAFF. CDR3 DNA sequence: TGTGCCAGTAGCCCGGGGGACAGGAGGAACACTGAAGCTTTCTTT.

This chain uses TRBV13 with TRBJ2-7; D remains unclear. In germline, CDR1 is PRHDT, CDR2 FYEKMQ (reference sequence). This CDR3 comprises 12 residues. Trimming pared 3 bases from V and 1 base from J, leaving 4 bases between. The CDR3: CASSFISYEQYF. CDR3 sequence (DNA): TGTGCCAGCAGCTTTATATCCTACGAGCAGTACTTC.

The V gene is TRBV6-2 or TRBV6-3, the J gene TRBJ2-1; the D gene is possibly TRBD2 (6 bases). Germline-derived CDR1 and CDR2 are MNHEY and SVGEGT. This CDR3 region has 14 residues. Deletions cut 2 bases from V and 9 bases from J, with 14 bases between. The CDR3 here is CASSYRLEGGEQFF. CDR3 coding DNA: TGTGCCAGCAGTTACAGATTGGAGGGCGGTGAGCAGTTCTTC.

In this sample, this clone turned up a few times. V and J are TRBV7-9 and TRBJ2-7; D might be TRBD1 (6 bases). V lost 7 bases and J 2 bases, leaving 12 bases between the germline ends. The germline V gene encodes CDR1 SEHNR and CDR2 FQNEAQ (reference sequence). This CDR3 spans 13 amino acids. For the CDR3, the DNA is TGTGCCAGCAACCCGGGACATCCCTACGAGCAGTACTTC. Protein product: CASNPGHPYEQYF.

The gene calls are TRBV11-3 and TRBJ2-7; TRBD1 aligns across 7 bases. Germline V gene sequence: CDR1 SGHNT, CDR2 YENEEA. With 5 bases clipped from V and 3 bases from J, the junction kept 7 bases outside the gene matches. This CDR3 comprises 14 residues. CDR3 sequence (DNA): TGTGCCAGCAGCGGGGGACAGTTTTTCTACGAGCAGTACTTC. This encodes CASSGGQFFYEQYF.

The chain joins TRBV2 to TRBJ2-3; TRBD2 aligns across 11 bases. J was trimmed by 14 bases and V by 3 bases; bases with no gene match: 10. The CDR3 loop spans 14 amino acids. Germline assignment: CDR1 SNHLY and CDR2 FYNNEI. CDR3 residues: CASSDLLTSGSRYF. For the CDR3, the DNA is TGTGCCAGCAGTGACCTATTAACTAGCGGGAGTAGGTATTTT.

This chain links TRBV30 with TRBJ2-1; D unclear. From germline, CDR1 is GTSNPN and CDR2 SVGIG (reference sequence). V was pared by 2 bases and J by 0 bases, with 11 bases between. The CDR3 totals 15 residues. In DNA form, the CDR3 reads TGTGCCTGGAGTCCAAGAATCAGCTCCTACAATGAGCAGTTCTTC. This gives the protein CAWSPRISSYNEQFF.